The entry below describes one T cell receptor (beta chain). This record belongs to a study of blood T cell repertoires in COVID-19. CDR1 DFQATT and CDR2 SNEGSKA come from the germline V gene (reference sequence). The V gene lost 4 bases and the J gene lost 4 bases, with 5 bases spanning the gap. The CDR3 sequence is 11 residues long. Sequencing used immunoSEQ multiplex PCR; TCRdb keeps in-frame clones, though not all of them. Here the sample spans 200,000 to 300,000 clones, 86% being singletons. The sequenced sample consisted of peripheral blood. This chain uses TRBV20-1 with TRBJ1-3; D unclear. The sequence derives from a woman younger than 45 who had recovered from COVID-19. This chain's CDR3 is CSATQGNTIYF. The DNA of the CDR3 is TGCAGTGCTACACAAGGAAACACCATATATTTT.